This T cell receptor (beta chain) stems from a study of blood T cell repertoires in COVID-19. Study overall: COVID-19 samples, acute and convalescent, were from the United States, Italy and Spain. T cells, B-cell-depleted T cells, or PBMCs provided the cDNA or gDNA that served as material.

Germline V CDR1 and CDR2: KGHSH, LQKENI. Trimming took 6 bases from V and 1 from J; bases not matched to a gene: 6. This CDR3 has 16 residues. Authors' processing steps: Estimated nucleated cell counts came from reference gene primer amplification. The method was immunoSEQ multiplex PCR; TCRdb's version includes in-frame clones alone and lacks a portion of them. The D gene and trimming were derived from the DNA, and the V and J assignments and clone size from that table. Of about 89,000 clones listed, over 65% are singletons. The specimen was peripheral blood. This clonotype was obtained from a human donor in a cohort sampled during active COVID-19. The rearrangement uses TRBV18 and TRBJ2-4; 10 bases are shared with TRBD1. CDR3 sequence reads: CASSPDRGLAKNIQYF. For the CDR3, the DNA is TGTGCCAGCTCGCCCGACAGGGGGCTGGCCAAAAACATTCAGTACTTC.